Shown below are 18 T cell receptor beta chains from a single sample sequenced in a study of control samples from healthy donors and cancer patients (dated by TCRdb to about 2020). The library relied on the immunoSEQ multiplex PCR assay. TCRdb took over this immuneACCESS table, retaining in-frame rearrangements with V and J assigned. Such tables are incomplete; in checked studies, under half of the missing clones stem from an unresolved V gene, and the remainder is unexplained. This sample holds 88,000 or so clones; around 94% were observed only once. Around 4.7% of the sample rests with the top ten. Sequencing was carried out using blood. The source is a woman younger than 35 in good health.

J is TRBJ2-6 and V is TRBV7-8; 10 bases are shared with TRBD1. V lost 3 bases, J lost 2 bases, and 19 bases stayed unmatched. The germline CDR1 and CDR2 sequences are SGHVS and FQNEAQ. This CDR3 region has 22 residues. CDR3 region: CASSFPRGPGGQGIPGANVLTF. The CDR3 nucleotides read TGTGCCAGCAGCTTTCCAAGAGGTCCGGGGGGACAGGGGATACCTGGGGCCAACGTCCTGACTTTC.

The chain links TRBV28 to TRBJ2-7; D perhaps matches TRBD1 (5 bases). CDR1 and CDR2 from the germline V gene are MDHEN and SYDVKM. The CDR3 runs 12 residues. Between the trimmed V and J ends, which lost 6 bases and 3 bases, there was a span of 9 bases. CDR3 loop: CASSKTVYEQYF. Here the CDR3 DNA reads TGTGCCAGCAGCAAGACAGTCTACGAGCAGTACTTC.

V usage is TRBV7-3 and J usage is TRBJ2-1; D might be TRBD1 (5 bases). This CDR3 region has 13 residues. From germline, CDR1 is SGHTA and CDR2 FQGTGA. V was pared by 1 base and J by 7 bases, with 8 bases between. CDR3 bases: TGTGCCAGCAGCTTAATCAGGGATAATGAGCAGTTCTTC. It is translated as CASSLIRDNEQFF.

This clone was observed a few times. The rearrangement joins TRBV19 to TRBJ1-1; 7 bases map to TRBD1. With V trimmed by 8 bases and J by 6 bases, 12 bases remained unmatched. CDR1 is LNHDA and CDR2 is SQIVND in the germline V gene (reference sequence). CDR3 length: 14 residues. CDR3 protein: CASANLGTAAEAFF. DNA of the CDR3: TGTGCCAGTGCAAATCTCGGGACAGCAGCTGAAGCTTTCTTT.

The V gene is TRBV20-1, the J gene TRBJ2-5; 8 bases line up with TRBD2. Germline V gives CDR1 DFQATT, CDR2 SNEGSKA (reference sequence). The CDR3 has 14 residues. The junction had 5 bases not matched to a gene; V was cut back by 3 bases and J by 2 bases. The CDR3, as DNA: TGCAGTGCTAGTTTAAGCGGGAGACAAGAGACCCAGTACTTC. Amino acids: CSASLSGRQETQYF.

The chain employs TRBV7-6 and TRBJ1-2; TRBD1 might be the D (6 bases). This CDR3 is 13 amino acids long. The germline V gene encodes CDR1 SGHVS and CDR2 FNYEAQ. V gave up 8 bases and J gave up 3 bases, with 13 bases separating them. The CDR3 loop is CASGPGADYGYTF. The CDR3 DNA sequence: TGTGCCAGCGGACCAGGGGCGGACTATGGCTACACCTTC. Variable domain in full (rest from reference TRBV7-6 and TRBJ1-2): GAGVSQSPRYKVTKRGQDVALRCDPISGHVSLYWYRQALGQGPEFLTYFNYEAQQDKSGLPNDRFSAERPEGSISTLTIQRTEQRDSAMYRCASGPGADYGYTFGSGTRLTVV.

The rearrangement uses TRBV15 and TRBJ2-2; D tentatively reads TRBD1 or TRBD2 (5 bases each). The germline V and J ends were trimmed by 3 bases and 7 bases, with 12 bases remaining between them. CDR1 and CDR2 (germline): LNHNV, YYDKDF (reference sequence). The CDR3 consists of 14 residues. CDR3 in amino acids: CATSRDQGDGELFF. CDR3 DNA sequence: TGTGCCACCAGCAGGGACCAGGGAGACGGGGAGCTGTTTTTT.

The gene calls are TRBV5-1 and TRBJ2-2; D is ambiguous. The CDR3 totals 15 residues. Germline V gene sequence: CDR1 SGHRS, CDR2 YFSETQ. Trimming removed 4 bases at V and 0 bases at J, with 10 bases between. The DNA of the CDR3 is TGCGCCAGCAGCCGGACCGCTCCGAACACCGGGGAGCTGTTTTTT. Its protein product is CASSRTAPNTGELFF.

The chain has TRBV12-3 or TRBV12-4 and TRBJ1-6; D remains ambiguous. This CDR3 region has 13 residues. V dropped 5 bases and J dropped 12 bases, with 14 bases sitting between them. Here the CDR3 reads CASSLKRFEPLHF. CDR3 in DNA: TGTGCCAGCAGTCTTAAGAGATTTGAACCCCTCCACTTT.

The rearrangement uses TRBV7-9 and TRBJ1-5; the match to TRBD1 covers 7 bases. The junction had 6 bases not matched to a gene; V was cut back by 5 bases and J by 2 bases. Germline V gene data show CDR1 as SEHNR and CDR2 as FQNEAQ (reference sequence). The CDR3 is 15 amino acids. The CDR3 protein is CASSDQGDGNQPQHF. DNA of the CDR3: TGTGCCAGCAGCGACCAGGGGGATGGCAATCAGCCCCAGCATTTT. The entire variable domain, with the rest obtained from reference TRBV7-9 and TRBJ1-5, is as follows: DTGVSQNPRHKITKRGQNVTFRCDPISEHNRLYWYRQTLGQGPEFLTYFQNEAQLEKSRLLSDRFSAERPKGSFSTLEIQRTEQGDSAMYLCASSDQGDGNQPQHFGDGTRLSIL.

The chain has TRBV6-6 and TRBJ2-2; D uncertain. CDR3 size: 16 residues. Germline lookup yields CDR1 MNHNY and CDR2 SVGAGI (reference sequence). Trimming cost V 2 bases and J 4 bases, with 14 bases left between them. The CDR3 region has the DNA TGTGCCAGCAGTTACCAGCTGGCCCGACTCACCGGGGAGCTGTTTTTT. This gives the protein CASSYQLARLTGELFF.

The chain recombines TRBV7-2 with TRBJ2-2; D is uncertain. V lost 2 bases to trimming and J lost 4 bases, with 8 bases between them. The germline V gene encodes CDR1 SGHTA and CDR2 FQGNSA. The length of the CDR3 is 14 residues. This CDR3 is CASSLQNPTGELFF. As DNA, the CDR3 is TGTGCCAGCAGCTTACAAAATCCCACCGGGGAGCTGTTTTTT.

The V call is TRBV2, the J call TRBJ2-5, with TRBD1 as a possible D gene (6 bases). The CDR3 has 15 residues. Germline-derived CDR1 and CDR2 are SNHLY and FYNNEI. V was pared by 6 bases and J by 1 base, with 15 bases between. CDR3 coding DNA: TGTGCCAGCAGACCCCGGACAGACCTCCAAGAGACCCAGTACTTC. The encoded protein is CASRPRTDLQETQYF.

This clone was counted once. This chain links TRBV7-2 with TRBJ2-3, with D uncertain. The V end was cut by 3 bases, the J end by 4 bases, with 23 bases between. This CDR3 is built from 18 residues. Looked up from germline, CDR1 is SGHTA and CDR2 is FQGNSA. The DNA of the CDR3 is TGTGCCAGCAGCTTTGGTGCCGCGACTCTCGAGCATCCAGATACGCAGTATTTT. Residues: CASSFGAATLEHPDTQYF.

The chain couples TRBV6-5 to TRBJ1-1; 8 nucleotides agree with TRBD1. Germline assignment: CDR1 MNHEY and CDR2 SVGAGI. This CDR3 is built from 13 residues. V was pared by 6 bases and J by 14 bases, with 14 bases of the junction left unmatched. The CDR3 spells CASRRDPRGRSFF. CDR3 sequence (DNA): TGTGCCAGCAGACGTGACCCCAGGGGGCGATCCTTCTTT.

The chain links TRBV10-2 to TRBJ2-7; 12 bases are a match to TRBD2. CDR3 length: 15 residues. Unmatched junction bases numbered 6, after V lost 6 bases and J lost 3 bases. CDR1 and CDR2 (germline): WSHSY, SAAADI. The CDR3 region is CASSDGLAGIYEQYF. As DNA, the CDR3 is TGCGCCAGCAGCGATGGACTAGCGGGGATCTACGAGCAGTACTTC.

The chain combines TRBV6-5 with TRBJ1-4; no definite D call. The length of the CDR3 is 15 residues. Germline V gives CDR1 MNHEY, CDR2 SVGAGI. The V and J ends lost 4 bases and 2 bases respectively, with 11 bases between them. CDR3 region: CASSSRGSTNEKLFF. DNA of the CDR3: TGTGCCAGCAGTTCGAGAGGTTCCACTAATGAAAAACTGTTTTTT.

The chain combines TRBV5-4 with TRBJ1-2; D may be TRBD1 (5 bases). Germline-derived CDR1 and CDR2 are SGHNT and YYREEE (reference sequence). V was clipped by 4 bases and J by 8 bases, with 15 bases between them. This CDR3 is 13 amino acids long. The CDR3 protein is CASSPGGGWGYTF. As DNA, the CDR3 is TGTGCCAGCAGCCCAGGCGGGGGGTGGGGCTACACCTTC.